The next 22 T cell receptor beta chains were all read from a single sample in a study of T cell repertoires in cytomegalovirus infection. TCRdb re-called the reads through MiXCR, storing one row per CDR3 protein. The sample consists of about 900,000 distinct CDR3 sequences, less than 35% of them appearing once. No cognate antigen is known for these TCRs. This specimen consisted of cultured CD8+ T cells from PBMCs, obtained from culture after CMV antigen stimulation. These receptors were taken from a human donor in good health (CMV status not recorded). Some clones in this sample may be carry-over from other donors' samples.

The chain recombines TRBV6-2 or TRBV6-3 with TRBJ2-7; D gene unclear. CDR3 length: 13 amino acids. V was shortened by 5 bases and J by 2 bases, with 10 bases between the two germline ends. Germline lookup yields CDR1 MNHEY and CDR2 SVGEGT. CDR3 in amino acids: CASSKEYPYEQYV. The CDR3 DNA is TGTGCCAGCAGTAAGGAATACCCCTACGAGCAGTACGTC.

This clonotype was seen only a few times. V is TRBV6-5 and J is TRBJ1-2; no clear D. CDR1 is MNHEY, CDR2 SVGAGI, per germline. V lost 2 bases to trimming and J lost 0 bases, with 13 bases between them. The CDR3 sequence is 16 residues long. In DNA, the CDR3 is TGTGCCAGCAGTTACGTGATTTCCGGGACTAACTATGGCTACACCTTC. This codes for CASSYVISGTNYGYTF.

The sample holds many counts of this clonotype. The chain links TRBV7-6 to TRBJ1-1; D is uncertain. CDR1 SGHVS and CDR2 FNYEAQ come from the germline V gene. Trimming took off 5 bases at V and 4 bases at J, with 14 bases between the two ends. The CDR3 is 14 amino acids. CDR3 bases: TGTGCCAGCAGCCCGCATGAGGCTATCACTGAAGCTTTCTTT. The encoded protein is CASSPHEAITEAFF. Based on the CDR3 plus reference TRBV7-6 and TRBJ1-1, the full variable domain is GAGVSQSPRYKVTKRGQDVALRCDPISGHVSLYWYRQALGQGPEFLTYFNYEAQQDKSGLPNDRFSAERPEGSISTLTIQRTEQRDSAMYRCASSPHEAITEAFFGQGTRLTVV.

In its sample, this clonotype was seen a few times. This chain links TRBV7-8 with TRBJ2-3, with 10 positions matching TRBD2. Germline V lookup: CDR1 SGHVS, CDR2 FQNEAQ. V shed 2 bases, J shed 3 bases, and the junction held 2 bases outside the gene matches. The CDR3 spans 15 residues. The CDR3 DNA reads as TGTGCCAGCAGCTTACGGGGACTAGCGACAGATACGCAGTATTTT. This encodes CASSLRGLATDTQYF. Looking up the rest from reference TRBV7-8 and TRBJ2-3 gives the full variable domain: GAGVSQSPRYKVAKRGQDVALRCDPISGHVSLFWYQQALGQGPEFLTYFQNEAQLDKSGLPSDRFFAERPEGSVSTLKIQRTQQEDSAVYLCASSLRGLATDTQYFGPGTRLTVL.

This clonotype has only a few counts. The rearrangement uses TRBV19 and TRBJ1-5, with TRBD1 matching over 11 bases. The CDR3 extends over 16 amino acids. The germline CDR1 and CDR2 sequences are LNHDA and SQIVND (reference sequence). Losses at the gene ends were 5 bases for V and 5 bases for J; bases not matched to a gene: 8. The CDR3 sequence: CASSPSGTGGYQPQHF. The CDR3 nucleotides are TGTGCCAGTAGTCCCTCAGGGACAGGGGGATATCAGCCCCAGCATTTT.

This clonotype was recorded at least ten times. The gene calls are TRBV7-9 and TRBJ2-1, with TRBD2 matching 15 bases. Trimming removed 4 bases from V and 4 bases from J; junction bases left unmatched: 5. Germline values: CDR1 SEHNR, CDR2 FQNEAQ (reference sequence). CDR3 length equals 17 residues. DNA for the CDR3: TGTGCCAGCAGCTCGGGGACTAGCGGGGGGTATTACAATGAGCAGTTCTTC. This sequence encodes CASSSGTSGGYYNEQFF.

The chain employs TRBV6-5 and TRBJ1-3; weak D call: TRBD1 (5 bases). Trimming left V 0 bases short and J 1 base short, with 13 bases between. The germline gives CDR1 MNHEY, CDR2 SVGAGI. This CDR3 is 17 amino acids long. In DNA, the CDR3 is TGTGCCAGCAGTTACTCCAGAGGGGAAGGGTCTGGAAACACCATATATTTT. The encoded protein is CASSYSRGEGSGNTIYF.

This chain links TRBV12-3 or TRBV12-4 with TRBJ2-1, with 9 bases identical to TRBD2. V was pared by 7 bases and J by 1 base, with 5 bases of the junction left unmatched. CDR3 length: 15 amino acids. The CDR3 DNA follows: TGTGCCAGCACCGGCGGGGGGGGGTCCTACAATGAGCAGTTCTTC. It yields the protein CASTGGGGSYNEQFF.

The V call is TRBV9, the J call TRBJ1-1; D may be TRBD1 (6 bases). CDR1 SGDLS and CDR2 YYNGEE come from the germline V gene. The germline V and J ends were trimmed by 0 bases and 9 bases, with 12 bases remaining between them. This CDR3 has 13 amino acids. Written as DNA, the CDR3 is TGTGCCAGCAGCGTAGGGGGCAGGGGTAAAGCTTTCTTT. Its protein product is CASSVGGRGKAFF.

The V gene is TRBV7-4, the J gene TRBJ2-1; TRBD2 matches at 7 bases. The CDR3 consists of 16 residues. V dropped 5 bases and J dropped 1; count of bases not matched to a gene: 8. Germline V CDR1 and CDR2: SGHVT, SQSDAQ. The CDR3 nucleotides read TGTGCCAGCAGCCCCGGGGGGACTCCTTCCTACAATGAGCAGTTCTTC. Translating gives CASSPGGTPSYNEQFF.

This rearrangement joins TRBV7-9 to TRBJ1-4, with D possibly TRBD1 on 5 matching bases. The CDR3 loop spans 15 amino acids. The germline gives CDR1 SEHNR, CDR2 FQNEAQ (reference sequence). The V end was cut by 3 bases, the J end by 8 bases, with 16 bases between. CDR3 sequence (DNA): TGTGCCAGCAGCTTCCCCGGGACGGGGCGGGAAAAACTGTTTTTT. It translates to CASSFPGTGREKLFF.

This clonotype was found many times. The chain recombines TRBV4-2 with TRBJ1-6; 9 positions agree with TRBD1. The CDR3 length is 15 residues. V was pared by 1 base and J by 8 bases, with 3 bases of the junction left unmatched. Germline CDR1 LGHNA, CDR2 YNFKEQ. The CDR3: CASSQGGTGYSPLHF. Here the CDR3 DNA reads TGTGCCAGCAGCCAAGGGGGGACAGGGTATTCACCCCTCCACTTT.

The rearrangement links TRBV7-6 to TRBJ2-1; D is perhaps TRBD2 (6 bases). The V end lost 5 bases, the J end lost 6 bases, and 20 bases lay between the germline ends. The germline V gene has CDR1 SGHVS and CDR2 FNYEAQ. The CDR3 is 16 residues long. The CDR3 DNA is TGTGCCAGCAGCGTCGACTACAGCGGGTTATCCAATGAGCAGTTCTTC. As protein: CASSVDYSGLSNEQFF.

This sequence joins TRBV12-3 or TRBV12-4 and TRBJ2-2; TRBD2 matches 8 bases. There are 16 residues in the CDR3. V trimming: 5 bases; J trimming: 2 bases; junction bases outside the gene matches: 7. The CDR3 sequence: CASSPPGLGNTGELFF. As DNA, the CDR3 is TGTGCCAGCAGTCCCCCGGGACTAGGAAACACCGGGGAGCTGTTTTTT.

CDR3 bases: TGTGCCACCAGCCAATCGGACGGGACCACCGGGGAGCTGTTTTTT. Amino acids: CATSQSDGTTGELFF. The chain is built from TRBV24-1 and TRBJ2-2; D could derive from TRBD1 or TRBD2 (5 bases each). CDR1 and CDR2 from the germline V gene are KGHDR and SFDVKD. Deletions cut 7 bases from V and 4 bases from J, with 15 bases between. This CDR3 has 15 amino acids.

In its sample, this clonotype was seen a few times. A much larger clone is a single base away; this may be a read error. This chain joins TRBV7-6 and TRBJ1-1; D is undetermined. Looked up from germline, CDR1 is SGHVS and CDR2 is FNYEAQ. The CDR3 sequence is 14 residues long. V lost 1 base, J lost 0 bases, and 6 bases lay in between. The CDR3 nucleotides are TGTGCCAGCAGCTTAGAGGCCATGAACACTGAAGCTTTCTTT. It encodes CASSLEAMNTEAFF.

This clonotype was counted between two and nine times. This rearrangement joins TRBV10-3 to TRBJ1-3; D unclear. The CDR3 consists of 20 residues. Trimming removed 0 bases from V and 0 bases from J, with 21 bases in between. Germline lookup yields CDR1 ENHRY and CDR2 SYGVKD. Here the CDR3 DNA reads TGTGCCATCAGTGAGTCGACGGCTGGTGTCAGGTTGAGCTCTGGAAACACCATATATTTT. Amino acids: CAISESTAGVRLSSGNTIYF.

The chain joins TRBV6-6 to TRBJ1-6; D gene ambiguous. The germline gives CDR1 MNHNY, CDR2 SVGAGI (reference sequence). V lost 4 bases, J lost 7 bases, and 14 bases lay in between. The CDR3 has 15 amino acids. The CDR3 coding sequence is TGTGCCAGCAGTTTCACCGGGGAGGACAATTCACCCCTCCACTTT. This sequence encodes CASSFTGEDNSPLHF.

This clonotype was seen once. The chain recombines TRBV14 with TRBJ1-2; 9 bases are a match to TRBD1. The CDR3 is 17 amino acids. The ends lost 5 bases at V and 2 bases at J; junction bases unmatched: 12. Germline V CDR1 and CDR2: SGHDN, FVKESK. CDR3 amino acids: CASSETGTGQRNYGYTF. CDR3 coding DNA: TGTGCCAGCAGCGAAACCGGGACAGGGCAGAGGAACTATGGCTACACCTTC.

This clonotype has at least ten counts. The genes are TRBV7-9 and TRBJ2-1, with 9 bases aligning to TRBD2. V dropped 1 base and J dropped 8; count of bases not matched to a gene: 6. CDR1 is SEHNR, CDR2 FQNEAQ, per germline (reference sequence). CDR3 size: 15 residues. The CDR3 loop is CASSLVSGGLDEQFF. As DNA, the CDR3 is TGTGCCAGCAGCTTAGTTAGCGGGGGTCTCGATGAGCAGTTCTTC.

The V and J genes are TRBV7-6 and TRBJ2-3; 8 bases match TRBD2. The CDR3 spans 16 residues. With 5 bases clipped from V and 2 bases from J, the junction kept 9 bases outside the gene matches. Germline CDR1 is SGHVS and CDR2 is FNYEAQ. The chain's CDR3 is CASSARGVPPTDTQYF. DNA for the CDR3: TGTGCCAGCAGCGCGCGGGGGGTTCCCCCCACAGATACGCAGTATTTT.

CDR3 sequence reads: CASSPSGLGVQPQHF. The CDR3 bases are TGTGCCAGCAGTCCAAGCGGTCTGGGGGTTCAGCCCCAGCATTTT. The gene calls are TRBV28 and TRBJ1-5, with D maybe TRBD1 (5 bases). Germline loops: CDR1 MDHEN, CDR2 SYDVKM. This CDR3 region has 15 residues. Trimming took off 5 bases at V and 6 bases at J, with 17 bases between the two ends.